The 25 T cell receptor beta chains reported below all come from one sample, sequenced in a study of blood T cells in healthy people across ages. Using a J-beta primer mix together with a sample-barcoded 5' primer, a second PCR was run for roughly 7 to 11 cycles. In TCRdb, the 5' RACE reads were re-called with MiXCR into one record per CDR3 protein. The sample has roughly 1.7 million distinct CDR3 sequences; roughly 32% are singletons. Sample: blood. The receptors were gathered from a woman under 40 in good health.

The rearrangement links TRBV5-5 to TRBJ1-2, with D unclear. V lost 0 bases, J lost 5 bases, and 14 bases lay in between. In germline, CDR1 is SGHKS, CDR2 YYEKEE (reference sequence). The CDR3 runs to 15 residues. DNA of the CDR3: TGTGCCAGCAGCTTGGATGACCGGGCGGGGTATGGCTACACCTTC. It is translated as CASSLDDRAGYGYTF. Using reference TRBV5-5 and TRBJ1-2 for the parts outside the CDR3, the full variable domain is DAGVTQSPTHLIKTRGQQVTLRCSPISGHKSVSWYQQVLGQGPQFIFQYYEKEERGRGNFPDRFSARQFPNYSSELNVNALLLGDSALYLCASSLDDRAGYGYTFGSGTRLTVV.

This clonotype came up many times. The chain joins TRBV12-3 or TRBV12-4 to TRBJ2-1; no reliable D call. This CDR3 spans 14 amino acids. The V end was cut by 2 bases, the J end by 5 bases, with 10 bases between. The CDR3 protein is CASSLLVRDNEQFF. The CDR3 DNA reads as TGTGCCAGCAGTTTATTGGTCCGCGACAATGAGCAGTTCTTC.

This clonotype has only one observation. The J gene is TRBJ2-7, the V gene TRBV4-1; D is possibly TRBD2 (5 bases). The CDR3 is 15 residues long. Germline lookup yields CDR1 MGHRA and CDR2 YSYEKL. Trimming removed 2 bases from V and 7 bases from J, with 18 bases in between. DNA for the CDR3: TGCGCCAGCAGCCAAAGAGCGTCGGACCGGGGTGAGCAGTACTTC. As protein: CASSQRASDRGEQYF.

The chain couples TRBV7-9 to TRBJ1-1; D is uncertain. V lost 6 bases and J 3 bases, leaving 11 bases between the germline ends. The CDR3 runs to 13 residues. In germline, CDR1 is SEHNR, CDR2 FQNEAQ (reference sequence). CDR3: CASSQYEYTEAFF. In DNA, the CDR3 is TGTGCCAGCAGTCAATACGAGTACACTGAAGCTTTCTTT.

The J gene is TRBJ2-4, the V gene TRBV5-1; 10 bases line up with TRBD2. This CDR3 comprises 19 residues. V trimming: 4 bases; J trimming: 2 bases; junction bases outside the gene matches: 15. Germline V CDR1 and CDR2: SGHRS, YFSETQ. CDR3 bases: TGCGCCAGCAGCCAGGGGGTAGCGCTAGCGGGAGTCTCCAAAAACATTCAGTACTTC. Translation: CASSQGVALAGVSKNIQYF.

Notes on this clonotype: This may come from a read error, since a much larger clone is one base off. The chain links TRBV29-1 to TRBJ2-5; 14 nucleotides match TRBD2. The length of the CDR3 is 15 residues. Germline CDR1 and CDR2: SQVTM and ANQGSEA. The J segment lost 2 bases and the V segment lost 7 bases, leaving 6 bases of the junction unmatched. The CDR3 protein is CSAGLAGVSQETQYF. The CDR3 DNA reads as TGCAGCGCGGGACTAGCGGGGGTCAGTCAAGAGACCCAGTACTTC.

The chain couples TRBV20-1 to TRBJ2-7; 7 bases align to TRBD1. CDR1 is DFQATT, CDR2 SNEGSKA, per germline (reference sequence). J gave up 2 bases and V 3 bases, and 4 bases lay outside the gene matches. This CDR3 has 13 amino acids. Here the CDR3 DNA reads TGCAGTGCTAGGATCCAGGGGGCCTACGAGCAGTACTTC. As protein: CSARIQGAYEQYF.

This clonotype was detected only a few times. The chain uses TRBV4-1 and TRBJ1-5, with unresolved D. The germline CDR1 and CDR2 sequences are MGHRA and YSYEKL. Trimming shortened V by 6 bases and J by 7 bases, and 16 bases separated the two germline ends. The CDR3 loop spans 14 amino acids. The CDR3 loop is CASSESSRPQPQHF. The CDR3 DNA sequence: TGCGCCAGCAGTGAGAGTTCCCGTCCCCAGCCCCAGCATTTT.

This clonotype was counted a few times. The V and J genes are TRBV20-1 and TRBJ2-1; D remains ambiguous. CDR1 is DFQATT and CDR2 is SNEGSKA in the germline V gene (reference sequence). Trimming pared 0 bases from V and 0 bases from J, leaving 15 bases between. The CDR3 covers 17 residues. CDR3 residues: CSARDYMAASSYNEQFF. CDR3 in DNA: TGCAGTGCTAGAGATTATATGGCGGCTAGCTCCTACAATGAGCAGTTCTTC.

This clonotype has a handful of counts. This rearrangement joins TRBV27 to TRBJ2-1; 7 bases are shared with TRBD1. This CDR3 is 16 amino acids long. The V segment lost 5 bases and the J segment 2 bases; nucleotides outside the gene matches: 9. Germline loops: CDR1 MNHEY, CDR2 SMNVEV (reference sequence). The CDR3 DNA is TGTGCCAGCAGTCAGGGGACAGCAGGGACCTACAATGAGCAGTTCTTC. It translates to CASSQGTAGTYNEQFF.

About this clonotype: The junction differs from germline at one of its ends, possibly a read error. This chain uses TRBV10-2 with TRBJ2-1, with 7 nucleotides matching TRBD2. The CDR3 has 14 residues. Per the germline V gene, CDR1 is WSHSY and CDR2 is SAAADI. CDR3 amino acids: CVSSVLAVYNEQFF. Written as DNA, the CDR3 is TGCGTCAGCAGTGTTCTAGCGGTGTACAATGAGCAGTTCTTC.

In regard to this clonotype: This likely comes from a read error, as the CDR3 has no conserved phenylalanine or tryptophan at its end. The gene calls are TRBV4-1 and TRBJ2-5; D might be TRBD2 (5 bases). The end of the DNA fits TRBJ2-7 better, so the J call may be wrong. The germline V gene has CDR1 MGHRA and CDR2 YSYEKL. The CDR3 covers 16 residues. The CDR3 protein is CASSQDWAGGSYEQYC. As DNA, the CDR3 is TGCGCCAGCAGCCAAGATTGGGCAGGAGGATCCTACGAGCAGTACTGC.

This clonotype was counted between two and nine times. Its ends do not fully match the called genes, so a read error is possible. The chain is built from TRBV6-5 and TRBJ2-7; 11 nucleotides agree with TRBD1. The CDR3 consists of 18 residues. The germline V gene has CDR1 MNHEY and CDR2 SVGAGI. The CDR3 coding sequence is TGTGCCAGCAGTTACCCGGACAGGGGGCTCCCAACCTCCTCCGAGCAGTACTTC. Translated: CASSYPDRGLPTSSEQYF.

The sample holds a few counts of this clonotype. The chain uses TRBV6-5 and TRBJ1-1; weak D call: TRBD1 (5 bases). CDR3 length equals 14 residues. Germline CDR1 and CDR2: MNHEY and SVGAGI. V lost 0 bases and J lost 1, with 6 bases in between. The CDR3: CASSYSGTNTEAFF. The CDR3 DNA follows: TGTGCCAGCAGTTACTCCGGGACGAACACTGAAGCTTTCTTT.

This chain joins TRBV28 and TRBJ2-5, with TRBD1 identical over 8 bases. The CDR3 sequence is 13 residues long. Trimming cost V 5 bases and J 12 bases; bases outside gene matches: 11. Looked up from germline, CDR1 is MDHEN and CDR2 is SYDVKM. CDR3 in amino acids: CASSQWGQDEEYF. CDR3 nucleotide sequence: TGTGCCAGCAGTCAATGGGGACAGGACGAGGAGTACTTC.

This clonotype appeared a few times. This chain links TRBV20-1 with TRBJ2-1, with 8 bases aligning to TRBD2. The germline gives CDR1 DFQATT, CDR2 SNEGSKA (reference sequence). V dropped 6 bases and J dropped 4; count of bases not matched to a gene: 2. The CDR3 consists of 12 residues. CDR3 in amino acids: CSAQRGYNEQFF. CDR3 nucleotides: TGCAGTGCGCAGCGGGGGTACAATGAGCAGTTCTTC.

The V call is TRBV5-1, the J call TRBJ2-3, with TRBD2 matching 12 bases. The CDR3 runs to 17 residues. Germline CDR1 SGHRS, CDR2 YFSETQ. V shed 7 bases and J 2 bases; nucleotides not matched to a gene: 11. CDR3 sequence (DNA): TGCGCCAGCGGGGTCGGACTAGCGGGGTTAAACACAGATACGCAGTATTTT. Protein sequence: CASGVGLAGLNTDTQYF. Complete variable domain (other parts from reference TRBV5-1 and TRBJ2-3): KAGVTQTPRYLIKTRGQQVTLSCSPISGHRSVSWYQQTPGQGLQFLFEYFSETQRNKGNFPGRFSGRQFSNSRSEMNVSTLELGDSALYLCASGVGLAGLNTDTQYFGPGTRLTVL.

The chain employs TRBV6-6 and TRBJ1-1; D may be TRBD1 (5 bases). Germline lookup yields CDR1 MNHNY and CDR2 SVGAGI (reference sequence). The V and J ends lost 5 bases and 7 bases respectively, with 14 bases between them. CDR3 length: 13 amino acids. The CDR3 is CASSHTHGGEAFF. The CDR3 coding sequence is TGTGCCAGCAGTCACACCCACGGGGGTGAAGCTTTCTTT.

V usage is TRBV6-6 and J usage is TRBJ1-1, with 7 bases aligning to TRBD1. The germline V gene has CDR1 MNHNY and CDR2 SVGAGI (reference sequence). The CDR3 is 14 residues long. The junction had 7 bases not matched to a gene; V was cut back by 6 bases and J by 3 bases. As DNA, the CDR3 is TGTGCCAGCAGGTCTTCCGACAGGGACACTGAAGCTTTCTTT. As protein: CASRSSDRDTEAFF.

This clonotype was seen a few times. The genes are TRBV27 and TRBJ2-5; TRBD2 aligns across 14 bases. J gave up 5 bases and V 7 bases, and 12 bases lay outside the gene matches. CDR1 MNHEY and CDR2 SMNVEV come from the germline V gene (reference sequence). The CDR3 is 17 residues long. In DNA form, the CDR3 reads TGTGCCAGCACTCGACTAGCGGGAGGGCTGGAAAAGGAGACCCAGTACTTC. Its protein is CASTRLAGGLEKETQYF.

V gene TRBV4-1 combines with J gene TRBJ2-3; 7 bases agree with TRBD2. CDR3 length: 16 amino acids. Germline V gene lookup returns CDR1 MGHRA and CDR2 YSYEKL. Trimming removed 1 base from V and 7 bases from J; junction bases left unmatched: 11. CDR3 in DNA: TGCGCCAGCAGCCAAGTAGGACTAGATAATCCTAATACGCAGTATTTT. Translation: CASSQVGLDNPNTQYF.

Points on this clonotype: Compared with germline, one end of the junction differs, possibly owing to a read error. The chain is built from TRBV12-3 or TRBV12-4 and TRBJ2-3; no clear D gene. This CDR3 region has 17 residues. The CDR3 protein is CASSLLGLQTNTDAQYF. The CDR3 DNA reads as TGTGCCAGCAGTTTATTAGGTCTACAAACGAACACAGATGCGCAGTATTTT.

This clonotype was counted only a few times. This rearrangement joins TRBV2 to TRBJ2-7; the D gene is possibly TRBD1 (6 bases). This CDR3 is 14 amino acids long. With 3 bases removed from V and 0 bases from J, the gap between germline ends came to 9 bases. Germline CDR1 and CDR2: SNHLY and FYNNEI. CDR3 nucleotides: TGTGCCAGCAGTGAGCGCAGGGGCTCCTACGAGCAGTACTTC. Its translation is CASSERRGSYEQYF.

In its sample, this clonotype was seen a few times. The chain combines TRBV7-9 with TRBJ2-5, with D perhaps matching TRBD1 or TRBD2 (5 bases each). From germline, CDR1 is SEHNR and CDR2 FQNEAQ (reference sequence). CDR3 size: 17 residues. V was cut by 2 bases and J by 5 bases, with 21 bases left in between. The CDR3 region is CASSLYRDLPSSETQYF. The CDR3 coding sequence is TGTGCCAGCAGCTTATATCGGGACCTACCCTCTTCTGAGACCCAGTACTTC. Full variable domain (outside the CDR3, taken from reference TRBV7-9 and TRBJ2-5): DTGVSQNPRHKITKRGQNVTFRCDPISEHNRLYWYRQTLGQGPEFLTYFQNEAQLEKSRLLSDRFSAERPKGSFSTLEIQRTEQGDSAMYLCASSLYRDLPSSETQYFGPGTRLLVL.

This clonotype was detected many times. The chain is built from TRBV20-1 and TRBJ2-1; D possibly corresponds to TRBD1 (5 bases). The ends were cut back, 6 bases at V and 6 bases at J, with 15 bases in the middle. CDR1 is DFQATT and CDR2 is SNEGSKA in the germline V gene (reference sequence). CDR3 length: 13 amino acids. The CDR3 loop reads CSATGHKANEQFF. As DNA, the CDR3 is TGCAGTGCCACCGGACACAAGGCCAATGAGCAGTTCTTC.